This TCR beta chain was recorded in a study of CD8 T cells in ankylosing spondylitis. Study-level results: Within matched ankylosing spondylitis synovial fluid, disease-linked clones were reportedly significantly enriched. Earlier literature documents some of the motif variants in reactive arthritis synovial fluid and blood. Disease-associated clones were CD8+ and fairly uncommon in peripheral blood. Blood of patients with ankylosing spondylitis appeared to be characterized by a TCR beta motif of eight highly homologous variants.

In the case of this clonotype: Antigen unknown.

Researchers built TCR beta libraries using quantitative 5'-RACE with molecular barcodes. TCRdb re-called the 5' RACE reads through MiXCR, storing one row per CDR3 protein. The sample includes approximately 400,000 distinct CDR3 sequences, roughly 18% of them seen just once. Sequencing used blood, either unsorted or a sorted T cell fraction (not recorded which). The sequence was collected from a male donor with ankylosing spondylitis.

The CDR3 reads CATGASGGGTQYF. As DNA, the CDR3 is TGTGCCACAGGGGCTAGCGGGGGTGGAACGCAGTATTTT. The rearrangement joins TRBV24-1 to TRBJ2-3, with 10 bases identical to TRBD2. The CDR3 consists of 13 residues. Germline V CDR1 and CDR2: KGHDR, SFDVKD. J gave up 9 bases and V 10 bases, and 9 bases lay outside the gene matches.